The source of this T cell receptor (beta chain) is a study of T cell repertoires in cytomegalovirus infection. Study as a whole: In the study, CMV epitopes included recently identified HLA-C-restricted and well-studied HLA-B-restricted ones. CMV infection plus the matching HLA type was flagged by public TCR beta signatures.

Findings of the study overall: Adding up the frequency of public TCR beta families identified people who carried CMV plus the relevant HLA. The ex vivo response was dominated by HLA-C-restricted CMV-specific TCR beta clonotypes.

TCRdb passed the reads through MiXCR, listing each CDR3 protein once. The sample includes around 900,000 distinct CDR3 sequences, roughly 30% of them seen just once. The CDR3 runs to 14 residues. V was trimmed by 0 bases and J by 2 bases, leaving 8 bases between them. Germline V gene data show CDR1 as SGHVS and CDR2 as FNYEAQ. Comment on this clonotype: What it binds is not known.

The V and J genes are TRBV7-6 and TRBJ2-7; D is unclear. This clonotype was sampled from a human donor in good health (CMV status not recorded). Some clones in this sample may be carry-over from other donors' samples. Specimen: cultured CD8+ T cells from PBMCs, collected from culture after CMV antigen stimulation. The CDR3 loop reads CASSLATKTYEQYF. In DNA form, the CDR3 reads TGTGCCAGCAGCTTAGCTACGAAGACCTACGAGCAGTACTTC.